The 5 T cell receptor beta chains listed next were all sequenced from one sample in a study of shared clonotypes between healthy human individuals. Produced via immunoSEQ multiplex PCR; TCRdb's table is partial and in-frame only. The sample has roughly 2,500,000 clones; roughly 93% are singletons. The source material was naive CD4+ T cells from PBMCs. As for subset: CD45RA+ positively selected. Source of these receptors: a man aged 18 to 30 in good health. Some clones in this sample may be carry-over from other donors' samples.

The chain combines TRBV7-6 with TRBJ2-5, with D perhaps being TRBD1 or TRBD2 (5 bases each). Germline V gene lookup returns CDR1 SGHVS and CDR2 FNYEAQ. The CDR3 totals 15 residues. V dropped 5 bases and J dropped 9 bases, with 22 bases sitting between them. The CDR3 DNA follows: TGTGCCAGCAGCGCTTCGGGACGCCCGTTAGGGTCCCAGTACTTC. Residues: CASSASGRPLGSQYF.

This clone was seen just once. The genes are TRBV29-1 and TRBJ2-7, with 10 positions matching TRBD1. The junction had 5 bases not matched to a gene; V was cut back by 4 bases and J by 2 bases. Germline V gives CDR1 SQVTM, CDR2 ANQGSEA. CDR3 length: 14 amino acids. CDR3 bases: TGCAGCGTTGCTAGGACAGGGGGGCCCTACGAGCAGTACTTC. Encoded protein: CSVARTGGPYEQYF.

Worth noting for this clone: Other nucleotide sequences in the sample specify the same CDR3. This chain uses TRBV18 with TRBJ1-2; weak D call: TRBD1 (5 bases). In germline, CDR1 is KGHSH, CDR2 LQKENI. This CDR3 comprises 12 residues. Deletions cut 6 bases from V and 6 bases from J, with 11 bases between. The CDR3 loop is CASSPLGDGYTF. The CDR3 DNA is TGTGCCAGCTCCCCGCTGGGGGATGGCTACACCTTC.

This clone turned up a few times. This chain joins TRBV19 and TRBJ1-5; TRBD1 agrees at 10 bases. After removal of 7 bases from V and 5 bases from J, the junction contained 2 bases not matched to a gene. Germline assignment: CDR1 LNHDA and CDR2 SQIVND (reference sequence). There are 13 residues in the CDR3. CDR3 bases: TGTGCCAGTAAAGACAGGGGGCATCAGCCCCAGCATTTT. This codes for CASKDRGHQPQHF.

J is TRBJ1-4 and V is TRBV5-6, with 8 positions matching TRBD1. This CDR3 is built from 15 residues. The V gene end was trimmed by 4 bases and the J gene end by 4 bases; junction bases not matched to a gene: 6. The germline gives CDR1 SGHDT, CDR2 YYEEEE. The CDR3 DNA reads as TGTGCCAGCAGCGTAGGGACAGGCCTTAATGAAAAACTGTTTTTT. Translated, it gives CASSVGTGLNEKLFF.